This TCR beta chain was retrieved from a study of blood T cell repertoires in COVID-19. Study-level information: COVID-19 samples from acute and convalescent phases originated in the United States, Italy and Spain.

Profiling relied on immunoSEQ multiplex PCR, and the TCRdb table lists in-frame clones only, not all of them. The sample yields about 330,000 clones, around 83% seen once. A few counts support this clone. Germline lookup yields CDR1 SGDLS and CDR2 YYNGEE. This CDR3 contains 16 residues. V dropped 0 bases and J dropped 9 bases, with 19 bases sitting between them. The sequenced sample consisted of peripheral blood. The chain recombines TRBV9 with TRBJ2-1; D is perhaps TRBD2 (6 bases). This receptor was taken from a woman in her forties or fifties with acute or convalescent COVID-19. The DNA of the CDR3 is TGTGCCAGCAGCGTAGTCCCCGGGCGACTAGGTGGTGAGCAGTTCTTC. Translation gives CASSVVPGRLGGEQFF.